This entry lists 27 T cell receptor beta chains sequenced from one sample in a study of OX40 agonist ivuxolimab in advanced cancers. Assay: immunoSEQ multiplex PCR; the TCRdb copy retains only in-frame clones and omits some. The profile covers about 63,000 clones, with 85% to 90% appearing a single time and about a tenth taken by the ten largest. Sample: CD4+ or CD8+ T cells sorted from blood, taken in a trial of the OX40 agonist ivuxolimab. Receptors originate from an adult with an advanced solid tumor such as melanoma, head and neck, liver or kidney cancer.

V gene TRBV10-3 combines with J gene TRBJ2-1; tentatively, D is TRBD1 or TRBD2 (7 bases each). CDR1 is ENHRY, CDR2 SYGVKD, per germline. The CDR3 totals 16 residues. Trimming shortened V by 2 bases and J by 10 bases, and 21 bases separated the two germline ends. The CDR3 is CAISEVRQGGADEQFF. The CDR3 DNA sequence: TGTGCCATCAGTGAGGTACGACAGGGAGGGGCGGACGAGCAGTTCTTC.

The CDR3 sequence is CASSFSETYEQYF. The CDR3 DNA follows: TGTGCCAGCAGCTTTTCTGAGACCTACGAGCAGTACTTC. The chain couples TRBV13 to TRBJ2-7; no definite D call. V was shortened by 3 bases and J by 2 bases, with 8 bases between the two germline ends. There are 13 residues in the CDR3. Germline assignment: CDR1 PRHDT and CDR2 FYEKMQ (reference sequence).

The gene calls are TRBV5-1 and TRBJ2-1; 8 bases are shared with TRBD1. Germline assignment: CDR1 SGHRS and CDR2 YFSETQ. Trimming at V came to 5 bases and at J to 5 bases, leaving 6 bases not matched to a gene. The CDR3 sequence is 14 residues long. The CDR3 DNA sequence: TGCGCCAGCAGTATCCAGGGGGCCAACAATGAGCAGTTCTTC. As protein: CASSIQGANNEQFF.

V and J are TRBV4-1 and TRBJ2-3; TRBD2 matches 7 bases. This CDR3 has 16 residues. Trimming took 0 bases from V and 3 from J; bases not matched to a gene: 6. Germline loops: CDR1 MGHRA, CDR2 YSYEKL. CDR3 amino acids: CASSQERAGKTDTQYF. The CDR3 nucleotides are TGCGCCAGCAGCCAAGAAAGAGCGGGAAAGACAGATACGCAGTATTTT.

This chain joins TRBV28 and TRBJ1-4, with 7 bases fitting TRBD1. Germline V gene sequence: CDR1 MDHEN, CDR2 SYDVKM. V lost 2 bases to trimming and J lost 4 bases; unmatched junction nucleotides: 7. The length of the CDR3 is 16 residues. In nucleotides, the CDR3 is TGTGCCAGCAGTTTAGGGATGGACAGGTATAATGAAAAACTGTTTTTT. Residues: CASSLGMDRYNEKLFF. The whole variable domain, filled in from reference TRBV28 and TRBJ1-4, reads DVKVTQSSRYLVKRTGEKVFLECVQDMDHENMFWYRQDPGLGLRLIYFSYDVKMKEKGDIPEGYSVSREKKERFSLILESASTNQTSMYLCASSLGMDRYNEKLFFGSGTQLSVL.

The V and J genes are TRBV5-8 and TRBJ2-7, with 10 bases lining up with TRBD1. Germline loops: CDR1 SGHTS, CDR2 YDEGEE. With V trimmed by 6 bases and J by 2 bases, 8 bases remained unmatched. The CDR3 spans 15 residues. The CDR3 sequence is CASKTTGTGAYEQYF. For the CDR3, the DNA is TGTGCCAGCAAAACCACCGGGACAGGGGCCTACGAGCAGTACTTC.

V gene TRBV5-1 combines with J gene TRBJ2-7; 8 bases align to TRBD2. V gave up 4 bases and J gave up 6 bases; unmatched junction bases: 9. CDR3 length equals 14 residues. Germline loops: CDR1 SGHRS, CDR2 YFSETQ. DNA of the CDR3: TGCGCCAGCAGCCGACCGGCTAGCGGGCGCGAGCAGTACTTC. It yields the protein CASSRPASGREQYF.

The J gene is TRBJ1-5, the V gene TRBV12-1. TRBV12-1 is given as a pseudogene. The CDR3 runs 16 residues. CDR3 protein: CASSWTGTDRNQPQHF. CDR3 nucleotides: TGTGCCAGCAGCTGGACCGGGACCGACAGAAATCAGCCCCAGCATTTT.

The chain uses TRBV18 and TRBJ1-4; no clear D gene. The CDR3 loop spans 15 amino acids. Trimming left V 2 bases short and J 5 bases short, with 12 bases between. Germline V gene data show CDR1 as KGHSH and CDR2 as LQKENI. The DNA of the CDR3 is TGTGCCAGCTCACCATACCTCGACATAAATGAAAAACTGTTTTTT. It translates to CASSPYLDINEKLFF.

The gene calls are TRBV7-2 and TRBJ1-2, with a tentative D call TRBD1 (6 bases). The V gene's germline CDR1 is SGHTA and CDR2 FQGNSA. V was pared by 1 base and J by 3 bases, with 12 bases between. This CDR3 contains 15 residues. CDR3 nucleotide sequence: TGTGCCAGCAGCTTAGGGGGGCCGGGAGACTATGGCTACACCTTC. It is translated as CASSLGGPGDYGYTF.

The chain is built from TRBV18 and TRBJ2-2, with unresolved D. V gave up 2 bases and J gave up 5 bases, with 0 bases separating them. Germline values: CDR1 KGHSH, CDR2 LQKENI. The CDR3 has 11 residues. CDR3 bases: TGTGCCAGCTCACCAACCGGGGAGCTGTTTTTT. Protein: CASSPTGELFF.

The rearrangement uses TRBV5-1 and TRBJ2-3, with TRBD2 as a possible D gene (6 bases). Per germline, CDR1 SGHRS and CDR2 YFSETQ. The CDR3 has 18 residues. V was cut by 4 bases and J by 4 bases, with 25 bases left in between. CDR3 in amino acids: CASSKSGSSAGTADTQYF. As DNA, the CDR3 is TGCGCCAGCAGCAAATCCGGGAGCTCGGCGGGGACCGCAGATACGCAGTATTTT.

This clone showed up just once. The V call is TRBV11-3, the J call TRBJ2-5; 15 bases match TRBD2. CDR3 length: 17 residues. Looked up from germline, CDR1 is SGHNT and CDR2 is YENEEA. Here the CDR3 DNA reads TGTCCAGGTAGGCAGGGGACTAGCGGGAGGAACGAAGAGACCCAGTACTTC. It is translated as CPGRQGTSGRNEETQYF.

The CDR3 is CASSPPGLFLSNEQFF. DNA of the CDR3: TGTGCCAGCAGCCCGCCGGGACTATTCCTCTCCAATGAGCAGTTCTTC. This rearrangement joins TRBV11-2 to TRBJ2-1; 7 nucleotides align to TRBD2. This CDR3 contains 16 residues. CDR1 and CDR2 (germline): SGHAT, FQNNGV. V shed 5 bases and J 6 bases; nucleotides not matched to a gene: 13.

CDR3 loop: CASSLDPGNEQYF. The CDR3 DNA sequence: TGCGCCAGCAGCTTGGACCCAGGAAACGAGCAGTACTTC. This chain joins TRBV5-1 and TRBJ2-7; no firm D call. Germline V gene data show CDR1 as SGHRS and CDR2 as YFSETQ. Trimming cost V 0 bases and J 5 bases, with 9 bases left between them. The CDR3 spans 13 residues.

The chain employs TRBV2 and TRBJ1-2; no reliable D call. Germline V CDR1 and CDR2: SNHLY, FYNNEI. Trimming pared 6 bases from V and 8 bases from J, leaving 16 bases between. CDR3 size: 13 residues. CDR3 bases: TGTGCCAGCAGCGCCACAGCCCGAGAGGGCTACACCTTC. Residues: CASSATAREGYTF. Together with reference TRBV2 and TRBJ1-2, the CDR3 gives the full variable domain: EPEVTQTPSHQVTQMGQEVILRCVPISNHLYFYWYRQILGQKVEFLVSFYNNEISEKSEIFDDQFSVERPDGSNFTLKIRSTKLEDSAMYFCASSATAREGYTFGSGTRLTVV.

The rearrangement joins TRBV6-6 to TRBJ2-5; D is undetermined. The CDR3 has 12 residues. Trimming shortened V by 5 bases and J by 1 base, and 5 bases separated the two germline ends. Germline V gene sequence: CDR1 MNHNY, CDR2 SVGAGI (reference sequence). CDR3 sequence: CASSASQETQYF. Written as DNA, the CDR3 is TGTGCCAGCAGTGCCAGCCAAGAGACCCAGTACTTC.

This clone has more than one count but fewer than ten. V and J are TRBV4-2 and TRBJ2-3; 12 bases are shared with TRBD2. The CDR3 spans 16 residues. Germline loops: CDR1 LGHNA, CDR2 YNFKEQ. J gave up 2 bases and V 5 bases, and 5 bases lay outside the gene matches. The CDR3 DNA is TGTGCCAGCAGCTTAGCTAGCGGGAGGGCCACAGATACGCAGTATTTT. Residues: CASSLASGRATDTQYF.

Here the CDR3 DNA reads TGCGCCAGCAGCTTGCAGGGACAGGGTCTCTACGAGCAGTACTTC. This gives the protein CASSLQGQGLYEQYF. The chain employs TRBV5-1 and TRBJ2-7; TRBD1 aligns across 9 bases. This CDR3 comprises 15 residues. Germline V lookup: CDR1 SGHRS, CDR2 YFSETQ. J was trimmed by 3 bases and V by 1 base; bases with no gene match: 5.

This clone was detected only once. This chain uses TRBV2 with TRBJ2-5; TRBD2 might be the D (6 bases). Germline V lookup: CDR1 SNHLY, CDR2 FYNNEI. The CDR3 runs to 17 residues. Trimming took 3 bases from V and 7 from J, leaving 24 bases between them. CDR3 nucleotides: TGTGCCAGCAGTGAGAGGCTAGACGGGGGAGTGGGGAGGACCCAGTACTTC. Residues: CASSERLDGGVGRTQYF. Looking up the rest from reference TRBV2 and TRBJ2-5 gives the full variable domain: EPEVTQTPSHQVTQMGQEVILRCVPISNHLYFYWYRQILGQKVEFLVSFYNNEISEKSEIFDDQFSVERPDGSNFTLKIRSTKLEDSAMYFCASSERLDGGVGRTQYFGPGTRLLVL.

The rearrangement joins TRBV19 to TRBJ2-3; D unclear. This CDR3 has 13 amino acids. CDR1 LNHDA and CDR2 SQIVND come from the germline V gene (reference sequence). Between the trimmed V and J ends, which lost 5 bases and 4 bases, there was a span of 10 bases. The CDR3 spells CASSGWLSDTQYF. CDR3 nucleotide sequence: TGTGCCAGTAGTGGGTGGTTATCAGATACGCAGTATTTT.

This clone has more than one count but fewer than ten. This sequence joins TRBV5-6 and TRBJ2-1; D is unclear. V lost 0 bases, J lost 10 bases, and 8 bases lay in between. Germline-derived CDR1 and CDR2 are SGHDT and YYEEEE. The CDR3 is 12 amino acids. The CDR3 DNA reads TGTGCCAGCAGCTTGGGAGGTCCCGAGCAGTTCTTC. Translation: CASSLGGPEQFF.

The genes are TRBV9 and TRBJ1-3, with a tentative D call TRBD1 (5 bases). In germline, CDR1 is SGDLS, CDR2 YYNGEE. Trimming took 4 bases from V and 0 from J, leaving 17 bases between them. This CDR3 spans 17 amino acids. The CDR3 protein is CASSPRIGASSGNTIYF. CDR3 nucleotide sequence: TGTGCCAGCAGCCCTCGGATAGGGGCGAGCTCTGGAAACACCATATATTTT.

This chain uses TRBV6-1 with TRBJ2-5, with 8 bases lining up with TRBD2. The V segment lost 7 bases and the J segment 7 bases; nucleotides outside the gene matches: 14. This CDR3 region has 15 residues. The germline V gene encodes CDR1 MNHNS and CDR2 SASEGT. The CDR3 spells CASTIEAGVGGTQYF. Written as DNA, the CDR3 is TGTGCCAGCACCATAGAAGCGGGAGTCGGAGGGACCCAGTACTTC.

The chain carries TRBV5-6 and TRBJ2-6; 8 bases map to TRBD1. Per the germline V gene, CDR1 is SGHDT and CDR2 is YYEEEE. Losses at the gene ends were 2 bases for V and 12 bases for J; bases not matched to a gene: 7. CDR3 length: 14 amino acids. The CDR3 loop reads CASSLWTGHTVLTF. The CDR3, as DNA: TGTGCCAGCAGCTTATGGACAGGGCACACCGTCCTGACTTTC.

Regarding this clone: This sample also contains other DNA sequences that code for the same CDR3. The CDR3: CASRPRWAGKNTEAFF. CDR3 in DNA: TGTGCCAGTAGACCCCGGTGGGCCGGCAAGAACACTGAAGCTTTCTTT. This chain links TRBV19 with TRBJ1-1; no clear D gene. The CDR3 is 16 amino acids. V gave up 6 bases and J gave up 1 base, with 18 bases separating them. In germline, CDR1 is LNHDA, CDR2 SQIVND (reference sequence). Variable domain in full (rest from reference TRBV19 and TRBJ1-1): DGGITQSPKYLFRKEGQNVTLSCEQNLNHDAMYWYRQDPGQGLRLIYYSQIVNDFQKGDIAEGYSVSREKKESFPLTVTSAQKNPTAFYLCASRPRWAGKNTEAFFGQGTRLTVV.

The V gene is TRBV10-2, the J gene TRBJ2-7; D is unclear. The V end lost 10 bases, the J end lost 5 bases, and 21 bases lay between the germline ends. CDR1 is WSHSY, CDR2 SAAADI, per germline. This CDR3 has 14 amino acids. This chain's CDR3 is CATTPLMGSHEQYF. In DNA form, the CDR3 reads TGCGCCACCACCCCGCTCATGGGATCTCACGAGCAGTACTTC.